This is a list of T cell receptor beta chains from one sample in a study of blood T cell repertoires in COVID-19. The protocol was immunoSEQ multiplex PCR, while the TCRdb copy is restricted to in-frame clones and leaves out a portion. The sample records 30,000 to 35,000 clones, around 90% being singletons. Sequencing was carried out using peripheral blood. These receptor sequences come from a man aged 55 to 70 with active COVID-19. Each CDR3 is given with its conserved first and last residue. The order of the fields is V gene, J gene, CDR3 protein.

>TRBV6-5|TRBJ2-7
CASSSGLALIEQYF
>TRBV6-5|TRBJ2-1
CASSYTTSGSNHEQFF
>TRBV18|TRBJ1-5
CASSPVVANQPQHF
>TRBV18|TRBJ2-2
CASSPLGLGTSGSNGELFF
>TRBV5-4|TRBJ2-5
CASSLEVGLAGLRETQYF
>TRBV6-2/TRBV6-3|TRBJ1-4
CASSYPGFGGAEKLFF
>TRBV6-5|TRBJ2-5
CASSSSETQYF
>TRBV19|TRBJ1-4
CASSPSPGTGTNEKLFF
>TRBV11-3|TRBJ2-7
CASSLGRSGGGRDEQYF
>TRBV11-2|TRBJ2-1
CASSFELAGGISYNEQFF
>TRBV9|TRBJ2-3
CASSAVPGTSGRKDTQYF
>TRBV21-1|TRBJ2-5
CASSTPTQDCLVETQYF
>TRBV5-6|TRBJ1-2
CASRMRREGEAYGYTF
>TRBV24-1|TRBJ2-2
CATSGSGFGTGELFF
>TRBV10-2|TRBJ2-1
CASSGTSGSYNEQFF
>TRBV28|TRBJ1-4
CASSLPLGQGATETNEKLFF
>TRBV5-1|TRBJ2-3
CASSVGQGATDTQYF
>TRBV27|TRBJ2-3
CASSLRGTDTQYF
>TRBV19|TRBJ2-7
CASSIGLANLYEQYF
>TRBV11-2|TRBJ2-1
CASSLDRGYNEQFF
>TRBV13|TRBJ2-3
CASSLQGARGDTQYF
>TRBV29-1|TRBJ2-1
CSATQGGGYNEQFF
>TRBV7-9|TRBJ2-3
CASSPNGRATSTDTQYF
>TRBV6-1|TRBJ2-2
CASSGPRTSGEVNTGELFF
>TRBV5-1|TRBJ1-5
CASSLGDRGNQPQHF
>TRBV2|TRBJ2-5
CASSEDTSGGETQYF
>TRBV16|TRBJ1-5
CASSLLKPRSSNQPQHF
>TRBV10-1|TRBJ2-1
CATSQGAGNEQFF
>TRBV30|TRBJ2-7
CAWSVESGSRYEQYF
>TRBV5-5|TRBJ2-7
CASSFPWGQEVGEQYF
>TRBV5-4|TRBJ2-1
CASSPGLDGGWEQFF
>TRBV7-2|TRBJ2-3
CASSLVQREGRRDTQYF
>TRBV18|TRBJ2-3
CASSLNRELNADTQYF
>TRBV6-2/TRBV6-3|TRBJ2-7
CASSLSGLAAGEQYF
>TRBV15|TRBJ2-1
CATSRDSLSKAGHPRLNEQFF
>TRBV4-1|TRBJ2-5
CASSQDPGAGSETQYF
>TRBV2|TRBJ2-5
CASKTSSGRGSRETQYF
>TRBV30|TRBJ2-5
CAWSSPGGETQYF
>TRBV5-4|TRBJ2-4
CASSLPGEHIQYF
>TRBV11-2|TRBJ2-5
CASSPGPGETQYF
>TRBV3-1/TRBV3-2|TRBJ2-5
CASSPLWDFQETQYF
>TRBV30|TRBJ2-1
CACRTSGMVNEQFF
>TRBV4-2|TRBJ2-7
CASSQDTQGFYEQYF
>TRBV9|TRBJ2-7
CASSISGSSYEQYF
>TRBV28|TRBJ2-3
CASSFVGTSTDTQYF
>TRBV18|TRBJ2-7
CASSHWDRSSYEQYF
>TRBV2|TRBJ2-3
CASEKDRGADTQYF
>TRBV18|TRBJ1-5
CASSDRGEGQPQHF
>TRBV28|TRBJ2-7
CASLPPPGSHYEQYF